This TCR beta chain appears in the sequencing data of a study of a mutant IDH1 vaccine in newly diagnosed glioma. Profiling relied on immunoSEQ multiplex PCR, and the TCRdb table lists in-frame clones only, not all of them. Counted here are about 60,000 clones, about 80% occurring once; the ten biggest clones make up around 7%. Time point given: week 5, during vaccination. The content of each vaccine dose was 300 ug of mutant IDH1 20-mer peptide, and topical imiquimod accompanied it. Germline loops: CDR1 LNHDA, CDR2 SQIVND (reference sequence). The CDR3 consists of 14 residues. The V gene lost 1 base and the J gene lost 7 bases, with 10 bases spanning the gap. As regards this clone: Its antigen is as yet unknown.

This sequence joins TRBV19 and TRBJ1-4; tentative D call: TRBD1 (5 bases). The sequence was obtained from a woman aged 45-65 years with glioma. The source material was PBMCs, sampled from a glioma patient whose treatment included an IDH1 peptide vaccine. For the CDR3, the DNA is TGTGCCAGTAGTATAGCACGGGACTTTGAAAAACTGTTTTTT. As protein: CASSIARDFEKLFF.